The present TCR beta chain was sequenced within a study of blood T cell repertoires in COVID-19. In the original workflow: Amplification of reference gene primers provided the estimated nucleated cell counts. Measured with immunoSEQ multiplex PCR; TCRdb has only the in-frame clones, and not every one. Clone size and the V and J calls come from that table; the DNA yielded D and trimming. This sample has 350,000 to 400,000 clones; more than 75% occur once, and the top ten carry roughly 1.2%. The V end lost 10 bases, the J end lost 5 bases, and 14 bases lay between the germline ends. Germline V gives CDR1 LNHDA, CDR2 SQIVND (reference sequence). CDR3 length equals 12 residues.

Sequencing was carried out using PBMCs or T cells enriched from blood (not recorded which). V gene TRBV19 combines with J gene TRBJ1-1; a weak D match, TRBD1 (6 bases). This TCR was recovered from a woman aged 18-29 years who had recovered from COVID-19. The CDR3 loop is CAIRDKGTEAFF. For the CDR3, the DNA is TGTGCCATTAGGGACAAAGGGACTGAAGCTTTCTTT.